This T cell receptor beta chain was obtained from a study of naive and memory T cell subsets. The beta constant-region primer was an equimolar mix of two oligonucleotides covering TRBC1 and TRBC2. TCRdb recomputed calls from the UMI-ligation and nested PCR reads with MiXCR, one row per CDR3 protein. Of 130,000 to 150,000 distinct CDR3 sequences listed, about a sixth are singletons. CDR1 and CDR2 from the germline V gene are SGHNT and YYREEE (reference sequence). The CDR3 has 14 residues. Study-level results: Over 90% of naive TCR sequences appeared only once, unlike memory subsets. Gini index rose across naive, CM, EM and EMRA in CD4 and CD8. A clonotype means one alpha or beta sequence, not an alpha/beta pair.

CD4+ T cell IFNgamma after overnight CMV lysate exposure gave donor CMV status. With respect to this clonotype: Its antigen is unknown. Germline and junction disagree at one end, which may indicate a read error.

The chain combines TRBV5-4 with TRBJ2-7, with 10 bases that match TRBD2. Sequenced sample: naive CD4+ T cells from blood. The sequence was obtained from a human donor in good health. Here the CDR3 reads CASSPSGSSHEQYF. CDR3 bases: TGTGCCAGCAGCCCTAGCGGGAGCTCCCACGAGCAGTACTTC.